The 17 T cell receptor beta chains below all came from one sample that was sequenced in a study of CD4 T cells in relation to SARS-CoV-2 and coronaviruses. CD4+ T cells from unexposed donors were obtained before the COVID-19 pandemic (2011-2018). Isolation of CD4+ T cells took place after around 11 days in culture. Produced via immunoSEQ multiplex PCR; TCRdb's table is partial and in-frame only. The sample lists 21,000 or so clones, approximately 82% occurring once. Antigens for these TCRs are unknown. The sequenced sample was CD4+ T cells from PBMCs, cultured in vitro. The receptor source for this set is a human donor in good health.

The rearrangement links TRBV29-1 to TRBJ2-7; 13 bases are a match to TRBD2. The V and J ends lost 6 bases and 6 bases, in that order; junction bases with no gene match: 5. The length of the CDR3 is 13 residues. Germline CDR1 is SQVTM and CDR2 is ANQGSEA. Here the CDR3 DNA reads TGCAGCGTACGGACTAGCGGGAGTGGCGAGCAGTACTTC. It is translated as CSVRTSGSGEQYF.

The chain couples TRBV2 to TRBJ2-1; possible D gene TRBD1, 6 bases. V lost 5 bases to trimming and J lost 8 bases, with 10 bases between them. The CDR3 extends over 12 amino acids. CDR1 and CDR2 from the germline V gene are SNHLY and FYNNEI. The CDR3 region has the DNA TGTGCCAGCAGTAGCAGGGGAGATGAGCAGTTCTTC. Amino acids: CASSSRGDEQFF.

The V and J genes are TRBV6-5 and TRBJ2-2; 7 bases match TRBD2. Trimming cost V 6 bases and J 6 bases; bases outside gene matches: 7. Germline-derived CDR1 and CDR2 are MNHEY and SVGAGI. The CDR3 runs 14 residues. The CDR3 is CASSTGTTPGELFF. The CDR3 DNA is TGTGCCAGCAGCACCGGGACTACTCCCGGGGAGCTGTTTTTT.

The V call is TRBV29-1, the J call TRBJ2-4; D remains unclear. Germline CDR1 is SQVTM and CDR2 is ANQGSEA. V was clipped by 5 bases and J by 0 bases, with 5 bases between them. This CDR3 comprises 12 residues. The CDR3 loop is CSVLPAKNIQYF. The CDR3 nucleotides read TGCAGCGTTCTACCAGCCAAAAACATTCAGTACTTC.

CDR3 in DNA: TGTGCCAGCAGCCCGGGACTAGCGGGAGCGGGAAACATTCAGTACTTC. This codes for CASSPGLAGAGNIQYF. The gene calls are TRBV11-2 and TRBJ2-4; 14 bases line up with TRBD2. Trimming took 5 bases from V and 6 from J; bases not matched to a gene: 6. The CDR3 has 16 residues. The germline CDR1 and CDR2 sequences are SGHAT and FQNNGV.

The J gene is TRBJ2-1, the V gene TRBV5-5; 9 positions match TRBD2. V lost 0 bases and J lost 5; bases outside the gene matches: 6. The CDR3 is made up of 16 amino acids. Germline V gene data show CDR1 as SGHKS and CDR2 as YYEKEE (reference sequence). The CDR3 nucleotides read TGTGCCAGCAGCTTGGTTCGAGCGGGAGGCAACAATGAGCAGTTCTTC. Translating it yields CASSLVRAGGNNEQFF. Filled out from reference TRBV5-5 and TRBJ2-1, the complete variable domain reads DAGVTQSPTHLIKTRGQQVTLRCSPISGHKSVSWYQQVLGQGPQFIFQYYEKEERGRGNFPDRFSARQFPNYSSELNVNALLLGDSALYLCASSLVRAGGNNEQFFGPGTRLTVL.

This chain links TRBV5-1 with TRBJ2-7; TRBD1 matches at 8 bases. Germline V CDR1 and CDR2: SGHRS, YFSETQ. The CDR3 consists of 13 residues. With 3 bases clipped from V and 6 bases from J, the junction kept 5 bases outside the gene matches. The CDR3: CASSSTGDREQYF. The CDR3 bases are TGCGCCAGCAGCTCGACAGGGGACCGCGAGCAGTACTTC.

The chain uses TRBV27 and TRBJ2-5; 7 positions match TRBD1. With 2 bases clipped from V and 0 bases from J, the junction kept 3 bases outside the gene matches. The V gene's germline CDR1 is MNHEY and CDR2 SMNVEV (reference sequence). There are 15 residues in the CDR3. The CDR3: CASSLGDRYQETQYF. DNA for the CDR3: TGTGCCAGCAGTTTAGGGGACAGATACCAAGAGACCCAGTACTTC.

A few counts support this clone. This chain links TRBV21-1 with TRBJ1-3. TRBV21-1 is given as a pseudogene. The CDR3 has 18 residues. Here the CDR3 reads CASSKGERQEYSGNTIYF. In DNA form, the CDR3 reads TGTGCCAGCAGCAAAGGAGAAAGGCAGGAGTACTCTGGAAACACCATATATTTT.

This clone turned up a few times. The chain combines TRBV6-2 or TRBV6-3 with TRBJ1-5, with D hard to call. V was shortened by 2 bases and J by 4 bases, with 9 bases between the two germline ends. This CDR3 spans 14 amino acids. Looked up from germline, CDR1 is MNHEY and CDR2 is SVGEGT. CDR3: CASSYGTENQPQHF. The CDR3 DNA sequence: TGTGCCAGCAGTTACGGAACAGAAAATCAGCCCCAGCATTTT.

The chain links TRBV6-1 to TRBJ1-5; D not resolved. The CDR3 is 18 amino acids. Trimming removed 4 bases from V and 0 bases from J, with 19 bases in between. Germline CDR1 is MNHNS and CDR2 is SASEGT. This CDR3 is CASSGLVLWGDSNQPQHF. The CDR3 nucleotides are TGTGCCAGCAGTGGTCTTGTCTTGTGGGGAGATAGCAATCAGCCCCAGCATTTT.

The V gene is TRBV21-1, the J gene TRBJ1-2; the tabulated D call, TRBD1, remains unverified against the DNA. TRBV21-1 is listed as a pseudogene. This CDR3 region has 13 residues. As DNA, the CDR3 is TGTGCCAGCAGCTCTCCCCCCCAGGATGGCTACACCTTC. It codes for CASSSPPQDGYTF.

This sequence joins TRBV9 and TRBJ2-2; no clear D. Germline V gene data show CDR1 as SGDLS and CDR2 as YYNGEE. V shed 3 bases and J shed 4 bases, with 10 bases lying between them. This CDR3 has 14 amino acids. CDR3 sequence (DNA): TGTGCCAGCAGCGCCTACAGTTTCACCGGGGAGCTGTTTTTT. This translates into CASSAYSFTGELFF.

This chain links TRBV5-6 with TRBJ2-5; D may be TRBD1 or TRBD2 (5 bases each). Germline CDR1 reads SGHDT; CDR2 reads YYEEEE. Deletions cut 4 bases from V and 2 bases from J, with 12 bases between. The CDR3 has 14 amino acids. The CDR3: CASSNRDRQETQYF. The CDR3 DNA reads as TGTGCCAGCAGCAACCGGGACCGTCAAGAGACCCAGTACTTC.

This chain links TRBV19 with TRBJ1-2, with D perhaps TRBD1 (6 bases). The germline V gene has CDR1 LNHDA and CDR2 SQIVND (reference sequence). The CDR3 loop spans 14 amino acids. V was trimmed by 0 bases and J by 1 base, leaving 6 bases between them. CDR3 region: CASSIDRGNYGYTF. Written as DNA, the CDR3 is TGTGCCAGTAGTATAGACAGGGGTAACTATGGCTACACCTTC.

CDR3 residues: CASSFGGRQWDTEAFF. The CDR3 nucleotides read TGTGCCAGCAGCTTCGGGGGGCGTCAGTGGGACACTGAAGCTTTCTTT. J is TRBJ1-1 and V is TRBV7-9; D is possibly TRBD1 (6 bases). The CDR3 contains 16 residues. V was shortened by 3 bases and J by 3 bases, with 17 bases between the two germline ends. The germline CDR1 and CDR2 sequences are SEHNR and FQNEAQ (reference sequence).

The chain recombines TRBV24-1 with TRBJ2-2; D is undetermined. This CDR3 has 15 amino acids. Germline CDR1 is KGHDR and CDR2 is SFDVKD. The V end was cut by 3 bases, the J end by 7 bases, with 14 bases between. CDR3 coding DNA: TGTGCCACCAGTGATCCCAGGTCTAGTGTCGGGGAGCTGTTTTTT. It codes for CATSDPRSSVGELFF.